The sequence of this T cell receptor (beta chain) was determined in a study of T cells in Graves' hyperthyroidism and ophthalmopathy. There are many counts of this clonotype. Researchers took RNA transcripts and amplified the TCR beta CDR3 regions from them. First-round RT-PCR with HTBI primers amplified the TCR CDR3 region. TCRdb analysed the multiplex PCR reads with MiXCR anew, one entry per CDR3 protein. The profile shows around 260,000 distinct CDR3 sequences, about 25% of them singletons. Material for sequencing was blood. This clonotype was sampled from a man aged 40-50 years with Graves' hyperthyroidism that later progressed to Graves' ophthalmopathy.

The CDR3 DNA sequence: TGTGCCAGCAGTTACGAACCGGGACAATTTAATTCACCCCTCCACTTT. Its translation is CASSYEPGQFNSPLHF. This chain connects TRBV6-5 to TRBJ1-6; D is possibly TRBD1 (6 bases). V lost 2 bases and J lost 6, with 14 bases in between. There are 16 residues in the CDR3. Germline values: CDR1 MNHEY, CDR2 SVGAGI.